This TCR beta chain was sequenced in a study of cytomegalovirus exposure and HLA in healthy donors. Germline V gene sequence: CDR1 MGHRA, CDR2 YSYEKL. V lost 1 base to trimming and J lost 1 base; unmatched junction nucleotides: 2. The CDR3 contains 15 residues. TCRdb's table, derived via immunoSEQ multiplex PCR, lists solely in-frame clones and lacks some. The sample yields over 200,000 clones, approximately 86% seen once. Sequencing used PBMCs. The sequence was obtained from a woman between 18 and 29 years old in good health and CMV-seronegative. This sequence joins TRBV4-1 and TRBJ2-7; 9 nucleotides match TRBD2. Here the CDR3 DNA reads TGCGCCAGCAGCCAAGGGACTAGCGTTTCCTACGAGCAGTACTTC. Translation: CASSQGTSVSYEQYF.